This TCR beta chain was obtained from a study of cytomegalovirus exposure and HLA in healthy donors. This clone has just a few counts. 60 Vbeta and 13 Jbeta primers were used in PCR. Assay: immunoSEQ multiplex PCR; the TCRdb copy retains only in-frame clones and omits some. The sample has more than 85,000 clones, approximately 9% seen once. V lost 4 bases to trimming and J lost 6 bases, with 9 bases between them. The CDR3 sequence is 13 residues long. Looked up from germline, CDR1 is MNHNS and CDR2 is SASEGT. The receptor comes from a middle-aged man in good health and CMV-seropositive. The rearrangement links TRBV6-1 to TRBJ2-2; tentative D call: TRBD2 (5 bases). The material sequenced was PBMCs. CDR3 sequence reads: CASSGRRAGELFF. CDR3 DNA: TGTGCCAGCAGTGGCAGGCGGGCCGGGGAGCTGTTTTTT.